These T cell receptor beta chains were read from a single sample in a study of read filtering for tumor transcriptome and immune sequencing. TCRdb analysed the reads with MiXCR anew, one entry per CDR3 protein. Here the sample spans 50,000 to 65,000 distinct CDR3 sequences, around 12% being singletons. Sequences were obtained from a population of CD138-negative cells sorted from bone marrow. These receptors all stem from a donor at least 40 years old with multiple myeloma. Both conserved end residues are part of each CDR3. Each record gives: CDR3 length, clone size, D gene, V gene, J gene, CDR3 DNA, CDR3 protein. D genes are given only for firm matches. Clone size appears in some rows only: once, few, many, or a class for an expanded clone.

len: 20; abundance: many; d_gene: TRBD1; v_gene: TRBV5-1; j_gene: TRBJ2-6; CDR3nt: TGCGCCAGCAGCTTGAACCGGGACAGGGCCCAAAGCTCTGGGGCCAACGTCCTGACTTTC; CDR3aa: CASSLNRDRAQSSGANVLTF
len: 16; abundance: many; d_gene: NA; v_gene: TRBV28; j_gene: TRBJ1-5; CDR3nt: TGTGCCAGCAGTTTGAATCCGTTTAGTAGCAATCAGCCCCAGCATTTT; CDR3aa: CASSLNPFSSNQPQHF
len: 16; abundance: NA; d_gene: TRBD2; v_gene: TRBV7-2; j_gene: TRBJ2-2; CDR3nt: TGTGCCAGCAGCCCCCCAGGAGTAGCGGGAGCCGGGGAGCTGTTTTTT; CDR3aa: CASSPPGVAGAGELFF
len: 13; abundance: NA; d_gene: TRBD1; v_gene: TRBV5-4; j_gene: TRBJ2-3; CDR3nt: TGTGCCAGCAGCTGGGACAGGGGTGATACGCAGTATTTT; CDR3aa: CASSWDRGDTQYF
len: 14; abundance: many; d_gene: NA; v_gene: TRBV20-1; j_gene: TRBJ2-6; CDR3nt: TGCAGTGCTCCTGACAACCTTGGGGCCAACGTCCTGACTTTC; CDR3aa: CSAPDNLGANVLTF
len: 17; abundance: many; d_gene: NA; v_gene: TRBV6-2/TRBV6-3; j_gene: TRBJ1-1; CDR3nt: TGTGCCAGCAGTTACTCGATAATTATTAGGGGTTCCACTGAAGCTTTCTTT; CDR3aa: CASSYSIIIRGSTEAFF
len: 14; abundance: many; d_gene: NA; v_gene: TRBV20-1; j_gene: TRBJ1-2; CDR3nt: TGCAGTGCTAGCGTCAGGCGAGAAAACTATGGCTACACCTTC; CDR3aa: CSASVRRENYGYTF
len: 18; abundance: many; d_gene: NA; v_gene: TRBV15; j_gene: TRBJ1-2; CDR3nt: TGTGCCACCAGCAGAGAACAGATTCTGATATTTTCGAACTATGGCTACACCTTC; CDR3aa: CATSREQILIFSNYGYTF
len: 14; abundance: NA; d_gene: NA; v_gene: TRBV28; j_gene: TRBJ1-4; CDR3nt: TGTGCCAGCAGTCTGGCCACGCTTAATGAAAAACTGTTTTTT; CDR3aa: CASSLATLNEKLFF
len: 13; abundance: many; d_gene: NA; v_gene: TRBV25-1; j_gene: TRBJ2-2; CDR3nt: TGTGCCAGCAGTAAATTCAGCACCGGGGAGCTGTTTTTT; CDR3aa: CASSKFSTGELFF
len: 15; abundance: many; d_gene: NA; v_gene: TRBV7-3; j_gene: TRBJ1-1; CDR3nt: TGTGCCAGCAGCCCCAAAGCAGGGCCGAACACTGAAGCTTTCTTT; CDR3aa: CASSPKAGPNTEAFF
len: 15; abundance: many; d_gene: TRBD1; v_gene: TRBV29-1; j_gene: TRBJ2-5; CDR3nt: TGCAGCGTCCTGGGACAGGGGGCTCTCCAAGAGACCCAGTACTTC; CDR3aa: CSVLGQGALQETQYF
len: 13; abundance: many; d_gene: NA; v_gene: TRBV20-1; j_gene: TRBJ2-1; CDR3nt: TGCAGTGCTAGAGACGGGACCAGGGATGAGCAGTTCTTC; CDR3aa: CSARDGTRDEQFF
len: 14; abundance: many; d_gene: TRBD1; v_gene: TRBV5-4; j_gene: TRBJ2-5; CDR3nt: TGTGCCAGCGGCAAAACAGGGGCCCAAGAGACCCAGTACTTC; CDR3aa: CASGKTGAQETQYF
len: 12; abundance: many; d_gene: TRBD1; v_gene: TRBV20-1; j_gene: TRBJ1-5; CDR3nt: TGCAGTGCACGGACAGGGGCCCAGCCCCAGCATTTT; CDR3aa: CSARTGAQPQHF
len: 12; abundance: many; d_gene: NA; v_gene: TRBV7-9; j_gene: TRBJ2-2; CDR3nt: TGTGCCAGCAGCCGAGACACCGGGGAGCTGTTTTTT; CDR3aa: CASSRDTGELFF
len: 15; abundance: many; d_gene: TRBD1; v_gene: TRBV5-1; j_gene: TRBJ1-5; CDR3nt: TGCGCCAGCAGGATTGGGACAGGGAGCAATCAGCCCCAGCATTTT; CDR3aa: CASRIGTGSNQPQHF